These 14 T cell receptor beta chains originate from one sample sequenced in a study of T cell responses to AZD1222 COVID-19 vaccine. The data were produced by immunoSEQ multiplex PCR, yet TCRdb's version contains in-frame clones alone and is incomplete. Altogether about 150,000 clones are present, more than 85% being singletons, with the ten largest covering less than 1.6%. Material: peripheral blood, obtained 28 days after the second AZD1222 dose. These receptors came from an adult who received the AZD1222 COVID-19 vaccine.

The chain recombines TRBV5-4 with TRBJ1-1; D is ambiguous. The CDR3 covers 15 residues. V was shortened by 3 bases and J by 1 base, with 13 bases between the two germline ends. Germline values: CDR1 SGHNT, CDR2 YYREEE (reference sequence). Here the CDR3 DNA reads TGTGCCAGCAGCTCTTCAGGCGGGGAGAACACTGAAGCTTTCTTT. The encoded protein is CASSSSGGENTEAFF.

V gene TRBV3-1 (or the pseudogene TRBV3-2) combines with J gene TRBJ2-7, with TRBD2 identical over 7 bases. The germline V gene encodes CDR1 LGHDT and CDR2 YNNKEL (reference sequence). The CDR3 extends over 12 amino acids. The V segment lost 1 base and the J segment 13 bases; nucleotides outside the gene matches: 7. The CDR3 nucleotides read TGTGCCAGCAGCCAAGTCCTAAGCGGGATTTACTTC. The encoded protein is CASSQVLSGIYF.

This chain connects TRBV5-1 to TRBJ1-2; 8 bases line up with TRBD1. The CDR3 consists of 14 residues. In germline, CDR1 is SGHRS, CDR2 YFSETQ. V was pared by 4 bases and J by 3 bases, with 5 bases of the junction left unmatched. CDR3 in amino acids: CASSAGQVDYGYTF. DNA of the CDR3: TGCGCCAGCAGCGCGGGACAGGTTGACTATGGCTACACCTTC.

This clone is classed as medium-sized. The chain recombines TRBV4-1 with TRBJ1-1; no definite D call. The germline V gene has CDR1 MGHRA and CDR2 YSYEKL. This CDR3 spans 14 amino acids. Trimming removed 1 base from V and 1 base from J, with 7 bases in between. CDR3 sequence: CASSQALQNTEAFF. CDR3 in DNA: TGCGCCAGCAGCCAAGCTCTACAGAACACTGAAGCTTTCTTT.

In this sample, this clone turned up once. The rearrangement uses TRBV30 and TRBJ1-2, with a tentative D call TRBD1 (5 bases). Germline V CDR1 and CDR2: GTSNPN, SVGIG (reference sequence). The CDR3 totals 15 residues. V was cut by 0 bases and J by 0 bases, with 11 bases left in between. CDR3 sequence reads: CAWSVGALANYGYTF. CDR3 DNA sequence: TGTGCCTGGAGTGTAGGGGCACTTGCTAACTATGGCTACACCTTC.

This rearrangement joins TRBV28 to TRBJ1-2; D unclear. Between the trimmed V and J ends, which lost 3 bases and 5 bases, there was a span of 4 bases. The CDR3 covers 11 residues. Germline lookup yields CDR1 MDHEN and CDR2 SYDVKM. The CDR3 DNA follows: TGTGCCAGCAGTTTTCAGTATGGCTACACCTTC. Translated: CASSFQYGYTF.

A few counts support this clone. The CDR3 DNA follows: TGCGCCAGCAGTCATGGGGACGGGGGCTCTGGCTACACCTTC. Its protein is CASSHGDGGSGYTF. The chain uses TRBV5-1 and TRBJ1-2; D possibly corresponds to TRBD1 (6 bases). Germline-derived CDR1 and CDR2 are SGHRS and YFSETQ. The CDR3 length is 14 residues. Trimming took off 5 bases at V and 7 bases at J, with 18 bases between the two ends.

This clone has more than one count but fewer than ten. The rearrangement links TRBV15 to TRBJ1-2, with D uncertain. Trimming removed 0 bases at V and 2 bases at J, with 10 bases between. The V gene's germline CDR1 is LNHNV and CDR2 YYDKDF (reference sequence). The CDR3 loop spans 15 amino acids. The CDR3 sequence: CATSRDGVVNYGYTF. In DNA, the CDR3 is TGTGCCACCAGCAGAGATGGCGTCGTCAACTATGGCTACACCTTC.

The chain is built from TRBV19 and TRBJ2-7, with 9 positions matching TRBD2. Looked up from germline, CDR1 is LNHDA and CDR2 is SQIVND (reference sequence). The CDR3 length is 13 residues. After removal of 5 bases from V and 1 base from J, the junction contained 0 bases not matched to a gene. The chain's CDR3 is CASSLAGSYEQYF. CDR3 coding DNA: TGTGCCAGTAGTCTAGCGGGGTCCTACGAGCAGTACTTC.

The V gene is TRBV7-6, the J gene TRBJ2-3; 8 bases match TRBD1. The germline CDR1 and CDR2 sequences are SGHVS and FNYEAQ. The CDR3 is made up of 16 amino acids. V shed 5 bases, J shed 3 bases, and the junction held 10 bases outside the gene matches. The chain's CDR3 is CASSEDRVWGTDTQYF. CDR3 sequence (DNA): TGTGCCAGCAGCGAGGACAGGGTGTGGGGTACAGATACGCAGTATTTT. Filled out from reference TRBV7-6 and TRBJ2-3, the complete variable domain reads GAGVSQSPRYKVTKRGQDVALRCDPISGHVSLYWYRQALGQGPEFLTYFNYEAQQDKSGLPNDRFSAERPEGSISTLTIQRTEQRDSAMYRCASSEDRVWGTDTQYFGPGTRLTVL.

The chain employs TRBV14 and TRBJ1-1; D not certain. CDR1 and CDR2 from the germline V gene are SGHDN and FVKESK. Deletions cut 6 bases from V and 5 bases from J, with 19 bases between. The CDR3 runs to 15 residues. DNA for the CDR3: TGTGCCAGCAGTTACGATGATTGGGTTGTGACTGAAGCTTTCTTT. This encodes CASSYDDWVVTEAFF.

This clone was recorded once. The V call is TRBV28, the J call TRBJ1-3; D unresolved. The ends were cut back, 5 bases at V and 1 base at J, with 21 bases in the middle. This CDR3 contains 18 residues. Germline V gives CDR1 MDHEN, CDR2 SYDVKM. CDR3 DNA sequence: TGTGCCAGCAGTGCCCCCTACGGCCAACGAAGGTCTGGAAACACCATATATTTT. Protein sequence: CASSAPYGQRRSGNTIYF.

The rearrangement joins TRBV2 to TRBJ1-1, with TRBD1 matching over 10 bases. The CDR3 extends over 15 amino acids. Germline CDR1 SNHLY, CDR2 FYNNEI. With V trimmed by 6 bases and J by 0 bases, 4 bases remained unmatched. CDR3 nucleotides: TGTGCCAGCAGGGACAGGGGGGCCCTGAACACTGAAGCTTTCTTT. It is translated as CASRDRGALNTEAFF. The full variable domain, its missing parts supplied by reference TRBV2 and TRBJ1-1, is EPEVTQTPSHQVTQMGQEVILRCVPISNHLYFYWYRQILGQKVEFLVSFYNNEISEKSEIFDDQFSVERPDGSNFTLKIRSTKLEDSAMYFCASRDRGALNTEAFFGQGTRLTVV.

This chain joins TRBV10-3 and TRBJ1-4; D is perhaps TRBD1 (5 bases). This CDR3 contains 13 residues. In germline, CDR1 is ENHRY, CDR2 SYGVKD. The CDR3 DNA reads TGTGCGACCGAACAGGCTGGTAGTGAAAAACTGTTTTTT. Translated, it gives CATEQAGSEKLFF.